A single sample is the source of the 32 T cell receptor beta chains below, sequenced in a study of beta chain features in type 1 diabetes. Reverse transcription of all isolated RNA meant that expressed TCRB transcripts were sequenced. Here immunoSEQ multiplex PCR was the method, and the copy in TCRdb shows in-frame clones only, minus some. Found here are fewer than 550,000 clones, approximately 10% of them singletons; the top ten hold 0.035% to 0.05%. Source material: naive CD4+ T cells from blood. The receptors were sampled from a woman between 18 and 29 years old in good health.

In DNA, the CDR3 is TGCGCCAGCATGCCCGGGGCCCGTTTGTGCGAGCAGTACGTC. Translating gives CASMPGARLCEQYV. V is TRBV5-1 and J is TRBJ2-7, with D perhaps assigned TRBD1 or TRBD2 (5 bases each). V dropped 6 bases and J dropped 6 bases, with 19 bases sitting between them. CDR1 and CDR2 from the germline V gene are SGHRS and YFSETQ. This CDR3 comprises 14 residues.

V gene TRBV19 combines with J gene TRBJ2-7, with 10 positions matching TRBD2. The CDR3 has 15 amino acids. The junction had 5 bases not matched to a gene; V was cut back by 4 bases and J by 2 bases. Germline CDR1 LNHDA, CDR2 SQIVND (reference sequence). CDR3 coding DNA: TGTGCCAGTAGTACCGCCGGGACTAGCGCCTACGAGCAGTACTTC. Its protein is CASSTAGTSAYEQYF.

In this sample, this clone turned up a few times. V and J are TRBV29-1 and TRBJ1-1; tentative D call: TRBD1 (6 bases). With 6 bases removed from V and 6 bases from J, the gap between germline ends came to 11 bases. Per the germline V gene, CDR1 is SQVTM and CDR2 is ANQGSEA. The CDR3 runs to 11 residues. The CDR3 loop reads CSVARQAEAFF. CDR3 nucleotides: TGCAGCGTCGCGAGACAGGCTGAAGCTTTCTTT. Variable domain in full (rest from reference TRBV29-1 and TRBJ1-1): SAVISQKPSRDICQRGTSLTIQCQVDSQVTMMFWYRQQPGQSLTLIATANQGSEATYESGFVIDKFPISRPNLTFSTLTVSNMSPEDSSIYLCSVARQAEAFFGQGTRLTVV.

This clone was picked up a small number of times. This chain joins TRBV29-1 and TRBJ1-4; the D gene is possibly TRBD1 (5 bases). Deletions cut 6 bases from V and 2 bases from J, with 13 bases between. CDR1 is SQVTM, CDR2 ANQGSEA, per germline. This CDR3 has 14 amino acids. The CDR3 here is CSVAHRSTNEKLFF. The CDR3 DNA is TGCAGCGTAGCACACAGGTCCACTAATGAAAAACTGTTTTTT.

In this sample, this clone turned up a few times. J is TRBJ2-7 and V is TRBV5-6; 8 nucleotides align to TRBD2. Germline trimming cut 5 bases from V and 3 bases from J; bases unmatched to any gene: 7. Germline CDR1 and CDR2: SGHDT and YYEEEE. The CDR3 is made up of 14 amino acids. CDR3 in amino acids: CASRPGLAGYEQYF. The CDR3 region has the DNA TGTGCCAGCAGGCCGGGGCTAGCGGGCTACGAGCAGTACTTC. The full variable domain, its missing parts supplied by reference TRBV5-6 and TRBJ2-7, is DAGVTQSPTHLIKTRGQQVTLRCSPKSGHDTVSWYQQALGQGPQFIFQYYEEEERQRGNFPDRFSGHQFPNYSSELNVNALLLGDSALYLCASRPGLAGYEQYFGPGTRLTVT.

This clone was picked up a small number of times. The V gene is TRBV7-9, the J gene TRBJ2-1; 11 positions agree with TRBD2. The length of the CDR3 is 14 residues. V was clipped by 6 bases and J by 6 bases; unmatched bases: 4. Germline CDR1 is SEHNR and CDR2 is FQNEAQ (reference sequence). Written as DNA, the CDR3 is TGTGCCAGCAGACCCCTAGCGGGAGGCAATGAGCAGTTCTTC. Its protein product is CASRPLAGGNEQFF.

The chain combines TRBV15 with TRBJ2-1, with 8 bases lining up with TRBD2. This CDR3 region has 15 residues. Losses at the gene ends were 1 base for V and 6 bases for J; bases not matched to a gene: 5. CDR1 is LNHNV, CDR2 YYDKDF, per germline (reference sequence). The CDR3 bases are TGTGCCACCAGCAGAGTCCGGGAGGGCCCCAATGAGCAGTTCTTC. Residues: CATSRVREGPNEQFF.

The chain employs TRBV7-9 and TRBJ1-5; the D is unclear. CDR3 size: 15 residues. The V gene lost 1 base and the J gene lost 6 bases, with 13 bases spanning the gap. CDR1 is SEHNR, CDR2 FQNEAQ, per germline (reference sequence). The CDR3 loop is CASSLGGFGSQPQHF. As DNA, the CDR3 is TGTGCCAGCAGCTTAGGGGGATTTGGGAGTCAGCCCCAGCATTTT.

This clone has only a few counts. This chain connects TRBV9 to TRBJ2-1, with D possibly matching TRBD2 (5 bases). Looked up from germline, CDR1 is SGDLS and CDR2 is YYNGEE. The CDR3 has 16 residues. Trimming stripped 0 bases from V and 4 bases from J, with 14 bases between. The CDR3 DNA sequence: TGTGCCAGCAGCGTAGTACCCGACGGGGTATACAATGAGCAGTTCTTC. Its translation: CASSVVPDGVYNEQFF.

V and J are TRBV9 and TRBJ2-2; D is undetermined. The V and J ends lost 0 bases and 2 bases respectively, with 11 bases between them. The CDR3 is made up of 16 amino acids. The germline CDR1 and CDR2 sequences are SGDLS and YYNGEE. The CDR3 DNA reads as TGTGCCAGCAGCGTAGTAAGTCAGATCAACACCGGGGAGCTGTTTTTT. This encodes CASSVVSQINTGELFF.

This clone was seen a few times. The chain links TRBV10-3 to TRBJ2-3, with unresolved D. This CDR3 is built from 14 residues. The germline V gene encodes CDR1 ENHRY and CDR2 SYGVKD. The V gene lost 6 bases and the J gene lost 3 bases, with 13 bases spanning the gap. CDR3 sequence (DNA): TGTGCCATCAGCGCCCTGGGAATGACAGATACGCAGTATTTT. Protein product: CAISALGMTDTQYF.

The V gene is TRBV27, the J gene TRBJ1-5; tentatively, D is TRBD1 (6 bases). The V gene's germline CDR1 is MNHEY and CDR2 SMNVEV (reference sequence). The CDR3 consists of 15 residues. The germline V and J ends were trimmed by 2 bases and 3 bases, with 11 bases remaining between them. CDR3 bases: TGTGCCAGCAGTTTAAACCGGGACAACAATCAGCCCCAGCATTTT. This translates into CASSLNRDNNQPQHF.

The rearrangement joins TRBV28 to TRBJ2-2; D not certain. V was clipped by 7 bases and J by 0 bases, with 6 bases between them. Per germline, CDR1 MDHEN and CDR2 SYDVKM. This CDR3 spans 13 amino acids. Here the CDR3 reads CASTLPNTGELFF. CDR3 nucleotides: TGTGCCAGCACCCTGCCGAACACCGGGGAGCTGTTTTTT. Full variable domain (missing parts from reference TRBV28 and TRBJ2-2): DVKVTQSSRYLVKRTGEKVFLECVQDMDHENMFWYRQDPGLGLRLIYFSYDVKMKEKGDIPEGYSVSREKKERFSLILESASTNQTSMYLCASTLPNTGELFFGEGSRLTVL.

The chain couples TRBV7-2 to TRBJ2-7; the D is unclear. The CDR3 spans 17 residues. Trimming cost V 1 base and J 2 bases, with 18 bases left between them. The germline gives CDR1 SGHTA, CDR2 FQGNSA. The CDR3 loop reads CASSLDLRPYGAYEQYF. CDR3 nucleotide sequence: TGTGCCAGCAGCTTAGATTTGCGGCCTTATGGCGCCTACGAGCAGTACTTC.

The chain employs TRBV29-1 and TRBJ1-4; D call uncertain. CDR1 is SQVTM and CDR2 is ANQGSEA in the germline V gene. CDR3 length equals 14 residues. The V and J ends lost 3 bases and 2 bases respectively, with 10 bases between them. In nucleotides, the CDR3 is TGCAGCGTTGACGGGAAAGAGACTAATGAAAAACTGTTTTTT. This translates into CSVDGKETNEKLFF.

V is TRBV28 and J is TRBJ2-7, with D possibly matching TRBD1 (6 bases). The CDR3 is 13 residues long. The germline V gene has CDR1 MDHEN and CDR2 SYDVKM. V lost 4 bases to trimming and J lost 6 bases, with 13 bases between them. CDR3 protein: CASSSGQRGEQYV. In DNA form, the CDR3 reads TGTGCCAGCAGTTCCGGACAGAGGGGCGAGCAGTACGTC.

This clone was observed a few times. The genes are TRBV7-2 and TRBJ2-1; D possibly corresponds to TRBD2 (6 bases). The CDR3 runs 14 residues. Per the germline V gene, CDR1 is SGHTA and CDR2 is FQGNSA. Trimming stripped 5 bases from V and 6 bases from J, with 14 bases between. The CDR3 bases are TGTGCCAGCAGCGCCGGGGGTCCCGGCAATGAGCAGTTCTTC. Amino acid sequence: CASSAGGPGNEQFF.

This clone was found a few times. The sample contains more than one DNA sequence encoding this CDR3. The V call is TRBV29-1, the J call TRBJ2-3; 8 bases agree with TRBD2. The trim removed 3 bases at V and 5 bases at J, leaving 1 base unmatched. This CDR3 contains 12 residues. CDR1 and CDR2 (germline): SQVTM, ANQGSEA. The CDR3 sequence is CSVDGGVDTQYF. CDR3 bases: TGCAGCGTTGACGGGGGGGTAGATACGCAGTATTTT.

This clone has only a few counts. This rearrangement joins TRBV2 to TRBJ2-1; D is unresolved. There are 13 residues in the CDR3. Germline CDR1 reads SNHLY; CDR2 reads FYNNEI. V was cut by 11 bases and J by 2 bases, with 13 bases left in between. This CDR3 reads CAATPRAYNEQFF. CDR3 nucleotide sequence: TGTGCCGCGACCCCCCGGGCCTACAATGAGCAGTTCTTC. The entire variable domain, with the rest obtained from reference TRBV2 and TRBJ2-1, is as follows: EPEVTQTPSHQVTQMGQEVILRCVPISNHLYFYWYRQILGQKVEFLVSFYNNEISEKSEIFDDQFSVERPDGSNFTLKIRSTKLEDSAMYFCAATPRAYNEQFFGPGTRLTVL.

The rearrangement uses TRBV5-4 and TRBJ2-3, with 7 positions matching TRBD1. This CDR3 has 16 amino acids. With V trimmed by 1 base and J by 1 base, 6 bases remained unmatched. Per the germline V gene, CDR1 is SGHNT and CDR2 is YYREEE (reference sequence). The CDR3 DNA sequence: TGTGCCAGCAGCTTGACAGGGGTTAAAGGCACAGATACGCAGTATTTT. This gives the protein CASSLTGVKGTDTQYF.

This clone was seen a few times. This sequence joins TRBV5-4 and TRBJ2-2, with no clear D. The CDR3 runs to 13 residues. Trimming took 0 bases from V and 6 from J, leaving 6 bases between them. Germline V gene lookup returns CDR1 SGHNT and CDR2 YYREEE (reference sequence). In DNA form, the CDR3 reads TGTGCCAGCAGCTTGGTTAAGGCCGGGGAGCTGTTTTTT. The encoded protein is CASSLVKAGELFF.

This clone was counted a few times. The chain couples TRBV18 to TRBJ2-7, with D perhaps assigned TRBD1 or TRBD2 (5 bases each). This CDR3 is 14 amino acids long. Trimming cost V 4 bases and J 2 bases, with 12 bases left between them. CDR1 and CDR2 (germline): KGHSH, LQKENI. The CDR3: CASSRDRSTYEQYF. The DNA of the CDR3 is TGTGCCAGCTCACGGGACCGGAGCACCTACGAGCAGTACTTC.

The table lists this clone with many counts. V is TRBV30 and J is TRBJ2-1, with 8 nucleotides matching TRBD1. The CDR3 consists of 12 residues. Germline V CDR1 and CDR2: GTSNPN, SVGIG (reference sequence). The junction had 2 bases not matched to a gene; V was cut back by 3 bases and J by 7 bases. This chain's CDR3 is CAWSTGGNEQFF. The CDR3 nucleotides read TGTGCCTGGAGCACAGGGGGAAATGAGCAGTTCTTC. The variable domain in full, completed from reference TRBV30 and TRBJ2-1, reads SQTIHQWPATLVQPVGSPLSLECTVEGTSNPNLYWYRQAAGRGLQLLFYSVGIGQISSEVPQNLSASRPQDRQFILSSKKLLLSDSGFYLCAWSTGGNEQFFGPGTRLTVL.

The chain links TRBV11-3 to TRBJ2-1; 7 bases line up with TRBD1. The CDR3 is made up of 15 amino acids. The V segment lost 3 bases and the J segment 3 bases; nucleotides outside the gene matches: 5. Per the germline V gene, CDR1 is SGHNT and CDR2 is YENEEA. As DNA, the CDR3 is TGTGCCAGCAGCTTCCGGGACAGCTACTACAATGAGCAGTTCTTC. Amino acid sequence: CASSFRDSYYNEQFF.

The rearrangement links TRBV12-5 to TRBJ2-2, with 7 bases fitting TRBD2. Germline-derived CDR1 and CDR2 are LGHNT and FRNRAP. CDR3 length: 13 amino acids. Losses at the gene ends were 5 bases for V and 6 bases for J; bases not matched to a gene: 3. The CDR3 region has the DNA TGTGCTAGTGGTCCCGGGGGGTCCGGGGAGCTGTTTTTT. This encodes CASGPGGSGELFF.

The genes are TRBV18 and TRBJ1-1, with D possibly matching TRBD1 (5 bases). CDR3 length: 13 amino acids. Germline V lookup: CDR1 KGHSH, CDR2 LQKENI. The V end lost 6 bases, the J end lost 4 bases, and 12 bases lay between the germline ends. The CDR3 here is CASSQTGATEAFF. CDR3 DNA sequence: TGTGCCAGCTCGCAAACAGGCGCCACTGAAGCTTTCTTT.

This chain uses TRBV30 with TRBJ1-2; 9 nucleotides match TRBD1. J gave up 8 bases and V 2 bases, and 3 bases lay outside the gene matches. This CDR3 spans 12 amino acids. Germline CDR1 GTSNPN, CDR2 SVGIG (reference sequence). The CDR3, as DNA: TGTGCCTGGAGTCGGACAGGGGCCGGCTACACCTTC. Protein product: CAWSRTGAGYTF.

This clone was seen only a few times. The chain links TRBV7-2 to TRBJ2-1; TRBD1 aligns across 8 bases. Germline V gene sequence: CDR1 SGHTA, CDR2 FQGNSA. The CDR3 length is 16 residues. V lost 5 bases to trimming and J lost 0 bases; unmatched junction nucleotides: 6. The CDR3 nucleotides are TGTGCCAGCAGCCTTCGGACAGGGAGCTCCTACAATGAGCAGTTCTTC. This sequence encodes CASSLRTGSSYNEQFF.

The chain combines TRBV19 with TRBJ2-7, with D unclear. Germline CDR1 LNHDA, CDR2 SQIVND (reference sequence). Trimming removed 1 base from V and 2 bases from J, with 6 bases in between. The CDR3 loop spans 13 amino acids. This CDR3 is CASSIGQAYEQYF. The DNA of the CDR3 is TGTGCCAGTAGTATAGGCCAGGCCTACGAGCAGTACTTC.

In its sample, this clone was seen a few times. This chain joins TRBV19 and TRBJ2-1; D is unresolved. Germline lookup yields CDR1 LNHDA and CDR2 SQIVND (reference sequence). The CDR3 consists of 10 residues. This CDR3 reads CALSRNEQFF. The CDR3 nucleotides read TGTGCACTGAGCAGGAATGAGCAGTTCTTC.

This clone showed up just a few times. The chain has TRBV19 and TRBJ1-1; D uncertain. Trimming shortened V by 6 bases and J by 1 base, and 9 bases separated the two germline ends. CDR3 length: 13 amino acids. CDR1 is LNHDA and CDR2 is SQIVND in the germline V gene (reference sequence). CDR3 protein: CASREKQNTEAFF. The CDR3 nucleotides read TGTGCCAGTAGAGAGAAGCAGAACACTGAAGCTTTCTTT.

CDR3 nucleotide sequence: TGTGCCACCAGCAGAGATCTAGAGACTCATGGCTACACCTTC. Amino acids: CATSRDLETHGYTF. The chain is built from TRBV15 and TRBJ1-2; D remains unclear. The CDR3 loop spans 14 amino acids. Germline V gives CDR1 LNHNV, CDR2 YYDKDF (reference sequence). Trimming stripped 0 bases from V and 6 bases from J, with 11 bases between.